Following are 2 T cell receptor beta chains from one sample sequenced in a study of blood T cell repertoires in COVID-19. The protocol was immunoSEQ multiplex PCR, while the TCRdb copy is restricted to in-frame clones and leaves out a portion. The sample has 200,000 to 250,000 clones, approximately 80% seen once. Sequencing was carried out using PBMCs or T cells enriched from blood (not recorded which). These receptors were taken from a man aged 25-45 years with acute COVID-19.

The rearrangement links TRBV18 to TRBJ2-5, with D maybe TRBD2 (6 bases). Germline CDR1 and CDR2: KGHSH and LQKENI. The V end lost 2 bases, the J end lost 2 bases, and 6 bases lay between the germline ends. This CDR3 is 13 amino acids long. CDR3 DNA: TGTGCCAGCTCACCAGGACTACAAGAGACCCAGTACTTC. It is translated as CASSPGLQETQYF.

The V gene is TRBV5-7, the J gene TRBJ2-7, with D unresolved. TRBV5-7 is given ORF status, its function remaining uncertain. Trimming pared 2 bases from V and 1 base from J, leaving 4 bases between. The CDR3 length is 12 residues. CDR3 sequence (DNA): TGTGCCAGCAGCTTCGGGTCCTACGAGCAGTACTTC. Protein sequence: CASSFGSYEQYF.